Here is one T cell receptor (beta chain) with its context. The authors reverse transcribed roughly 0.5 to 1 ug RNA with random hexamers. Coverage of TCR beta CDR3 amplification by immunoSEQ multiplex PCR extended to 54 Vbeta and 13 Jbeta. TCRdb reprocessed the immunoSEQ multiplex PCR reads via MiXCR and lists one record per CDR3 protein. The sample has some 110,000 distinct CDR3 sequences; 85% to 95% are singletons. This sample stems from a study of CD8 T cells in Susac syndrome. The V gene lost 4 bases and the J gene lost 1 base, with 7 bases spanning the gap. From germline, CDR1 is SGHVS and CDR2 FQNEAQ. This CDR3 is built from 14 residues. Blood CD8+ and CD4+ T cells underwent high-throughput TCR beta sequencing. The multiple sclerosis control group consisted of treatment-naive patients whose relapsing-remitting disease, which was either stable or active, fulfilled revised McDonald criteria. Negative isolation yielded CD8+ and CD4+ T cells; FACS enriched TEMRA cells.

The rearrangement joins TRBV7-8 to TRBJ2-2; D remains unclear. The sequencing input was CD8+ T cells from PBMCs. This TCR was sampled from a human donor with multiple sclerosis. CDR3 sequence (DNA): TGTGCCAGCAGCTCGAACAGGAACACCGGGGAGCTGTTTTTT. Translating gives CASSSNRNTGELFF. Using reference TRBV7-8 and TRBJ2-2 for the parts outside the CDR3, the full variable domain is GAGVSQSPRYKVAKRGQDVALRCDPISGHVSLFWYQQALGQGPEFLTYFQNEAQLDKSGLPSDRFFAERPEGSVSTLKIQRTQQEDSAVYLCASSSNRNTGELFFGEGSRLTVL.